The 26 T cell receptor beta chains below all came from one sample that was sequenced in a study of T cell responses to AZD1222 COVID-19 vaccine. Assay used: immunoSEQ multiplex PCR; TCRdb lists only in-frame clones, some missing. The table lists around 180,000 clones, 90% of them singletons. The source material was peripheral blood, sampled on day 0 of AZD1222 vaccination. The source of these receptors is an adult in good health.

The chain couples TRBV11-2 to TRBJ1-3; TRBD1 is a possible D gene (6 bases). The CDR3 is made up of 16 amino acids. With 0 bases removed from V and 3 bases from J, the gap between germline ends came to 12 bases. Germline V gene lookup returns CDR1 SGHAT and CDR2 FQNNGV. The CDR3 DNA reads TGTGCCAGCAGCTTAGATCTAGGCAGGGGTGGAAACACCATATATTTT. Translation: CASSLDLGRGGNTIYF.

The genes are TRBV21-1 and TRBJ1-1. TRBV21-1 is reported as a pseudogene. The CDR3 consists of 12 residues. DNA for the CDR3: TGTGCCAGCAGCAAAGGCTACACTGAAGCTTTCTTT. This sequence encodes CASSKGYTEAFF.

Here the CDR3 DNA reads TGTGCCAGTAGTATAGATCGCTGGGGAGGAAACACCATATATTTT. It yields the protein CASSIDRWGGNTIYF. The chain links TRBV19 to TRBJ1-3; D remains unclear. Looked up from germline, CDR1 is LNHDA and CDR2 is SQIVND (reference sequence). There are 15 residues in the CDR3. V was clipped by 0 bases and J by 4 bases, with 10 bases between them. Full variable domain (remainder filled in from reference TRBV19 and TRBJ1-3): DGGITQSPKYLFRKEGQNVTLSCEQNLNHDAMYWYRQDPGQGLRLIYYSQIVNDFQKGDIAEGYSVSREKKESFPLTVTSAQKNPTAFYLCASSIDRWGGNTIYFGEGSWLTVV.

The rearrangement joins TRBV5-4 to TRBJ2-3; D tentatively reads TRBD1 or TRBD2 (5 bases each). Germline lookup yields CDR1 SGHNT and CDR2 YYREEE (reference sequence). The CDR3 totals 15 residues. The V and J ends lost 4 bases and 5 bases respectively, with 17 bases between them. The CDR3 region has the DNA TGTGCCAGCAGCCAGCCCGGGACGGAAAAAGATACGCAGTATTTT. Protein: CASSQPGTEKDTQYF.

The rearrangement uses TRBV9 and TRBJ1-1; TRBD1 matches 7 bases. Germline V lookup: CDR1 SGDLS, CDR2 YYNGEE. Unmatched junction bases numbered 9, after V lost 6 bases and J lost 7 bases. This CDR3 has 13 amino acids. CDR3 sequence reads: CASNSGQEFEAFF. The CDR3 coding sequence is TGTGCCAGCAACTCTGGACAGGAGTTTGAAGCTTTCTTT.

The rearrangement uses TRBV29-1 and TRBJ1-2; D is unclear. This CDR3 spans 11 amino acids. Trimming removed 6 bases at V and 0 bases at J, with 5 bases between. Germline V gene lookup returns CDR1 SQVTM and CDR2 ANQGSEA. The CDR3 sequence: CSVVANYGYTF. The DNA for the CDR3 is TGCAGCGTCGTCGCTAACTATGGCTACACCTTC.

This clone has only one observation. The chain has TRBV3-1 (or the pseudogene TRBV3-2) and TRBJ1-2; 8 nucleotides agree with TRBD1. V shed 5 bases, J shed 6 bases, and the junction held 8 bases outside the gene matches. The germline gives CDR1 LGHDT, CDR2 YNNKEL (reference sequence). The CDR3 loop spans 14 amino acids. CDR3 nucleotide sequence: TGTGCCAGCAGCTTCGGACAGGGAGGGGATGGCTACACCTTC. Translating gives CASSFGQGGDGYTF.

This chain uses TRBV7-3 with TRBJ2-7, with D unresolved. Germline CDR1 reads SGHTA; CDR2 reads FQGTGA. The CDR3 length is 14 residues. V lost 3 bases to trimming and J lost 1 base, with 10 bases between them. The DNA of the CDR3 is TGTGCCAGCAGCTTGGAAAGGTTTTCCTACGAGCAGTACTTC. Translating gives CASSLERFSYEQYF. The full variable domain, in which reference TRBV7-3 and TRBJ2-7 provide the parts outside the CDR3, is GAGVSQTPSNKVTEKGKYVELRCDPISGHTALYWYRQSLGQGPEFLIYFQGTGAADDSGLPNDRFFAVRPEGSVSTLKIQRTERGDSAVYLCASSLERFSYEQYFGPGTRLTVT.

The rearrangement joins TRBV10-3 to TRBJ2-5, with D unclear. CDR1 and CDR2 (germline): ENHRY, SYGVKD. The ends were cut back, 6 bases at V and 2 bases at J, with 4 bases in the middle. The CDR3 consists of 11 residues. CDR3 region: CAIRVQETQYF. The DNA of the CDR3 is TGTGCCATCAGGGTGCAAGAGACCCAGTACTTC.

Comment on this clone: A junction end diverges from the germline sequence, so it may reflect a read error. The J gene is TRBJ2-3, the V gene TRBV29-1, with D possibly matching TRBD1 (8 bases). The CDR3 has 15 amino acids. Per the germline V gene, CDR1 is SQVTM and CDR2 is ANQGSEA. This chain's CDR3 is CSPRTPGPTQGVRGF. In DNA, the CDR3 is TGCAGCCCACGAACCCCCGGTCCTACACAGGGGGTGCGGGGGTTT.

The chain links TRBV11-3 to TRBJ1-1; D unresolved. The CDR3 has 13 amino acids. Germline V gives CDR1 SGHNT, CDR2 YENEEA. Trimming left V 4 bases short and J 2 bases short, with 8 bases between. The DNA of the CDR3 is TGTGCCAGCAGCTCCCAGGATAACACTGAAGCTTTCTTT. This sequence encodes CASSSQDNTEAFF.

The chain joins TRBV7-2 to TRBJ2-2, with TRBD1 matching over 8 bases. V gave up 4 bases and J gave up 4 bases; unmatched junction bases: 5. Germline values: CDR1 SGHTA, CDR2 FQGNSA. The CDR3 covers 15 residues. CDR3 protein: CASSSRTGPTGELFF. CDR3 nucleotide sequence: TGTGCCAGCAGCTCGCGGACAGGGCCCACCGGGGAGCTGTTTTTT.

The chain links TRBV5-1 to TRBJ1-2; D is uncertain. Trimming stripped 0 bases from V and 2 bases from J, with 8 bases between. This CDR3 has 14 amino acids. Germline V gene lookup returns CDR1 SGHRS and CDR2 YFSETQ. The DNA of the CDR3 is TGCGCCAGCAGCTTGGACAGCCCGAACTATGGCTACACCTTC. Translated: CASSLDSPNYGYTF.

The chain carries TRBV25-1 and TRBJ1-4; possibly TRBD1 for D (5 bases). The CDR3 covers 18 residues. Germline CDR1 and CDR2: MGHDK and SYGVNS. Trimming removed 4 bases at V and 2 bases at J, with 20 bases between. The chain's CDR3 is CASSAAARRGRTNEKLFF. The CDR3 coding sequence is TGTGCCAGCAGTGCTGCGGCAAGGAGGGGACGCACTAATGAAAAACTGTTTTTT.

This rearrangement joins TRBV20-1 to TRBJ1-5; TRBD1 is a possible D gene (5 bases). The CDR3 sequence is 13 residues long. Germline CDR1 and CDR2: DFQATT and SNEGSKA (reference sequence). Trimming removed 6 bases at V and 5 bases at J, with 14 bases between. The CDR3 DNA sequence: TGCAGTGCCAGTATTGGGGGAGATCAGCCCCAGCATTTT. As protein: CSASIGGDQPQHF.

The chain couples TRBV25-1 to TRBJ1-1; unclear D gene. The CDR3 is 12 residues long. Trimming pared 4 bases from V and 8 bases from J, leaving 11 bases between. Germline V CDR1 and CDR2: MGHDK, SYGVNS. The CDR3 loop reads CASSGYAREAFF. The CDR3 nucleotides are TGTGCCAGCAGTGGATACGCCCGAGAAGCTTTCTTT.

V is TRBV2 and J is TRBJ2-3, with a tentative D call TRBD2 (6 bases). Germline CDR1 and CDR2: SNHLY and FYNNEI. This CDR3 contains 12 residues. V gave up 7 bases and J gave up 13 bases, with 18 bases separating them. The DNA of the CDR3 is TGTGCCAGCAACCTCGGGACTCCACGCAAGTATTTT. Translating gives CASNLGTPRKYF.

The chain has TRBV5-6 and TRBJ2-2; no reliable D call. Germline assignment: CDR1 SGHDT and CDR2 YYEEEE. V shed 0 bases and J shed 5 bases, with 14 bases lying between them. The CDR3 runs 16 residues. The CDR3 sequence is CASSLAPSRQTGELFF. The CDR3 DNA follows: TGTGCCAGCAGCTTGGCCCCCAGTAGACAAACCGGGGAGCTGTTTTTT. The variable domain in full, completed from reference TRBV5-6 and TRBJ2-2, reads DAGVTQSPTHLIKTRGQQVTLRCSPKSGHDTVSWYQQALGQGPQFIFQYYEEEERQRGNFPDRFSGHQFPNYSSELNVNALLLGDSALYLCASSLAPSRQTGELFFGEGSRLTVL.

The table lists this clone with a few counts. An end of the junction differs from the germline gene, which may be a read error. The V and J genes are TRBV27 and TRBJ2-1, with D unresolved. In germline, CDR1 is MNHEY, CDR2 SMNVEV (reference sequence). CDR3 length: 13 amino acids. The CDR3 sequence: CASSFVTSVFRVF. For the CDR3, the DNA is TGTGCCAGCAGTTTTGTGACATCCGTCTTTAGAGTCTTC.

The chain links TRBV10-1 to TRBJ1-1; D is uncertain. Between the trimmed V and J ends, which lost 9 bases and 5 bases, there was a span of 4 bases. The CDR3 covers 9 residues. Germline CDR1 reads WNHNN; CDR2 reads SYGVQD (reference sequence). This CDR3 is CARETEAFF. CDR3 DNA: TGCGCCAGGGAAACTGAAGCTTTCTTT.

CDR3 loop: CASRLDSPLHF. Written as DNA, the CDR3 is TGTGCCAGCAGACTGGATTCACCCCTCCACTTT. The rearrangement uses TRBV6-5 and TRBJ1-6; unclear D gene. The CDR3 runs to 11 residues. Trimming removed 6 bases from V and 8 bases from J, with 5 bases in between. Germline V gene data show CDR1 as MNHEY and CDR2 as SVGAGI.

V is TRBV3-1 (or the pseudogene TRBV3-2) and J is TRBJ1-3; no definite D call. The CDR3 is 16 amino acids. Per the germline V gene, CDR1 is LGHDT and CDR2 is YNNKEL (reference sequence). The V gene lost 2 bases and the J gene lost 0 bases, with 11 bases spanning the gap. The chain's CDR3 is CASSQYPRISGNTIYF. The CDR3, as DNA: TGTGCCAGCAGCCAATACCCCCGGATCTCTGGAAACACCATATATTTT.

CDR3 protein: CASSLEVAHMGTEAFF. The DNA of the CDR3 is TGTGCCAGCAGCTTAGAGGTAGCGCATATGGGTACTGAAGCTTTCTTT. V usage is TRBV7-6 and J usage is TRBJ1-1, with D unclear. Germline V gene sequence: CDR1 SGHVS, CDR2 FNYEAQ. This CDR3 has 16 amino acids. Trimming removed 1 base at V and 5 bases at J, with 17 bases between.

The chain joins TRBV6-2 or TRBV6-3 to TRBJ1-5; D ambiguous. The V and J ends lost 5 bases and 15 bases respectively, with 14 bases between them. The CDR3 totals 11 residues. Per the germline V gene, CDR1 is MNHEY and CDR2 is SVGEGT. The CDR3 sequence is CASSDRASRHF. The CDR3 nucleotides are TGTGCCAGCAGTGACCGGGCCTCTCGGCATTTT.

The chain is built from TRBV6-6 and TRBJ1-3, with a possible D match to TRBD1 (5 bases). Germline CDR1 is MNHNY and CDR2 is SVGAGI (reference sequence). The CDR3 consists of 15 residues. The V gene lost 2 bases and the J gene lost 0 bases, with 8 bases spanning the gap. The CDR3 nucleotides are TGTGCCAGCAGTTACCCAGGGTTCTCTGGAAACACCATATATTTT. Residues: CASSYPGFSGNTIYF.

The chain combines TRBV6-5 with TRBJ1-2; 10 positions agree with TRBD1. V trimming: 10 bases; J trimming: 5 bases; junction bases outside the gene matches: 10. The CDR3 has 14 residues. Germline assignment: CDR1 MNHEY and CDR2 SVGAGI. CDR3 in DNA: TGTGCCACCTCCCTACAGGACAGGGGGTATGGCTACACCTTC. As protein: CATSLQDRGYGYTF.